These 22 T cell receptor beta chains came from one sample sequenced in a study of blood T cells in healthy people across ages. Combining a sample-barcoded 5' primer with a J-beta primer mix, a second PCR ran for roughly 6 to 11 cycles. TCRdb independently ran MiXCR on the 5' RACE reads; one entry per CDR3 protein. The sample records 600,000 to 850,000 distinct CDR3 sequences, more than 20% being singletons. This sample also appeared in a second study, on T cells of mothers and their children.

The sequenced material came from blood. These receptors all stem from a boy younger than 18 in good health.

The chain employs TRBV4-2 and TRBJ2-3; 10 nucleotides line up with TRBD2. Germline lookup yields CDR1 LGHNA and CDR2 YNFKEQ. After removal of 4 bases from V and 2 bases from J, the junction contained 6 bases not matched to a gene. This CDR3 has 16 residues. CDR3 protein: CASSLWTSGSTDTQYF. The CDR3 DNA reads as TGTGCCAGCAGCCTCTGGACTAGCGGTTCCACAGATACGCAGTATTTT.

CDR3: CSARLAGGPHNEQFF. The CDR3 nucleotides read TGCAGTGCTAGACTAGCGGGAGGGCCGCACAATGAGCAGTTCTTC. The V call is TRBV20-1, the J call TRBJ2-1; 12 bases match TRBD2. Germline trimming cut 2 bases from V and 5 bases from J; bases unmatched to any gene: 4. This CDR3 has 15 residues. The germline gives CDR1 DFQATT, CDR2 SNEGSKA (reference sequence).

This clonotype was counted only a few times. The CDR3 loop is CASSPTRDETQYF. CDR3 DNA sequence: TGTGCCAGCTCACCAACCAGGGATGAGACCCAGTACTTC. The J gene is TRBJ2-5, the V gene TRBV18; TRBD1 might be the D (5 bases). There are 13 residues in the CDR3. Germline CDR1 KGHSH, CDR2 LQKENI. The V end was cut by 2 bases, the J end by 5 bases, with 9 bases between.

The J gene is TRBJ2-1, the V gene TRBV12-3 or TRBV12-4, with D maybe TRBD2 (6 bases). The CDR3 runs to 13 residues. V gave up 7 bases and J gave up 4 bases, with 11 bases separating them. The CDR3 protein is CASNSGLYNEQFF. The DNA of the CDR3 is TGTGCCAGCAATTCGGGACTTTACAATGAGCAGTTCTTC.

The V gene is TRBV6-2 or TRBV6-3, the J gene TRBJ2-5, with D perhaps TRBD1 or TRBD2 (5 bases each). Trimming cost V 4 bases and J 7 bases, with 22 bases left between them. Germline CDR1 is MNHEY and CDR2 is SVGEGT. There are 16 residues in the CDR3. CDR3: CASSSSGTLILRTQYF. DNA of the CDR3: TGTGCCAGCAGTTCGTCCGGGACGCTTATTTTACGGACCCAGTACTTC.

In this sample, this clonotype turned up a few times. The chain carries TRBV6-1 and TRBJ2-7, with 7 positions matching TRBD1. This CDR3 contains 15 residues. Germline V lookup: CDR1 MNHNS, CDR2 SASEGT. V lost 7 bases and J lost 5; bases outside the gene matches: 14. In nucleotides, the CDR3 is TGTGCCAGCACGGTGACAGGGCCACTGCTAAACGAGCAGTACTTC. Translated: CASTVTGPLLNEQYF.

This clonotype came up a few times. The chain has TRBV29-1 and TRBJ2-5; D may be TRBD2 (6 bases). The CDR3 spans 11 residues. Trimming took off 4 bases at V and 10 bases at J, with 13 bases between the two ends. Germline V lookup: CDR1 SQVTM, CDR2 ANQGSEA. CDR3 loop: CSVAVSEGQYF. DNA of the CDR3: TGCAGCGTTGCCGTGTCGGAGGGCCAGTACTTC.

This clonotype was picked up one time. The J gene is TRBJ1-1, the V gene TRBV28; weak D call: TRBD1 (5 bases). The CDR3 consists of 13 residues. Germline V gene sequence: CDR1 MDHEN, CDR2 SYDVKM. V was cut by 4 bases and J by 6 bases, with 12 bases left in between. CDR3 DNA sequence: TGTGCCAGCAGTTCCCTGACAGAACCTGAAGCTTTCTTT. It translates to CASSSLTEPEAFF. Combining the CDR3 with reference TRBV28 and TRBJ1-1 gives the whole variable domain DVKVTQSSRYLVKRTGEKVFLECVQDMDHENMFWYRQDPGLGLRLIYFSYDVKMKEKGDIPEGYSVSREKKERFSLILESASTNQTSMYLCASSSLTEPEAFFGQGTRLTVV.

This clonotype has more than one count but fewer than ten. The rearrangement uses TRBV20-1 and TRBJ2-1, with D possibly TRBD2 on 5 matching bases. CDR3 length equals 15 residues. V was trimmed by 5 bases and J by 0 bases, leaving 14 bases between them. Germline CDR1 and CDR2: DFQATT and SNEGSKA (reference sequence). The CDR3 coding sequence is TGCAGTGCTCGCGAGCGGAGAAGCTCCTACAATGAGCAGTTCTTC. This translates into CSARERRSSYNEQFF.

The genes are TRBV2 and TRBJ2-5; 9 bases are a match to TRBD2. J was trimmed by 1 base and V by 10 bases; bases with no gene match: 4. CDR1 is SNHLY, CDR2 FYNNEI, per germline. This CDR3 region has 13 residues. In DNA form, the CDR3 reads TGTGCCACGACTAGCGGAACCCAAGAGACCCAGTACTTC. The encoded protein is CATTSGTQETQYF.

This clonotype was observed a few times. This chain joins TRBV15 and TRBJ2-5, with D possibly being TRBD1 or TRBD2 (5 bases each). The germline V and J ends were trimmed by 6 bases and 4 bases, with 15 bases remaining between them. There are 14 residues in the CDR3. Germline values: CDR1 LNHNV, CDR2 YYDKDF (reference sequence). This CDR3 reads CATSSGIGGETQYF. The CDR3, as DNA: TGTGCCACCAGTTCCGGAATTGGGGGAGAGACCCAGTACTTC.

J is TRBJ1-1 and V is TRBV12-3 or TRBV12-4, with D perhaps TRBD1 (5 bases). V lost 3 bases, J lost 9 bases, and 20 bases lay in between. The CDR3 consists of 15 residues. In DNA, the CDR3 is TGTGCCAGCAGTTTCTCCAGGGCCGCATTTCTGAAAGCTTTCTTT. Protein: CASSFSRAAFLKAFF.

This clonotype was counted only a few times. V usage is TRBV7-9 and J usage is TRBJ1-4, with D perhaps matching TRBD1 (6 bases). This CDR3 region has 15 residues. The germline V gene encodes CDR1 SEHNR and CDR2 FQNEAQ (reference sequence). V gave up 7 bases and J gave up 8 bases, with 20 bases separating them. The CDR3 spells CASTRQMGAPEKLFF. CDR3 DNA: TGTGCCAGCACAAGGCAGATGGGGGCGCCCGAAAAACTGTTTTTT.

This clonotype has a handful of counts. The genes are TRBV7-6 and TRBJ1-5; D is undetermined. The CDR3 is made up of 16 amino acids. Trimming left V 1 base short and J 0 bases short, with 10 bases between. Germline CDR1 is SGHVS and CDR2 is FNYEAQ. The CDR3 DNA sequence: TGTGCCAGCAGCTTAGGAATTTGGGGTAGCAATCAGCCCCAGCATTTT. Its translation: CASSLGIWGSNQPQHF. Together with reference TRBV7-6 and TRBJ1-5, the CDR3 gives the full variable domain: GAGVSQSPRYKVTKRGQDVALRCDPISGHVSLYWYRQALGQGPEFLTYFNYEAQQDKSGLPNDRFSAERPEGSISTLTIQRTEQRDSAMYRCASSLGIWGSNQPQHFGDGTRLSIL.

CDR3 loop: CASSVAALATPPQETQYF. The CDR3, as DNA: TGTGCCAGCAGCGTAGCGGCCTTAGCAACCCCTCCACAGGAGACCCAGTACTTC. This chain links TRBV9 with TRBJ2-5; no definite D call. CDR1 and CDR2 (germline): SGDLS, YYNGEE. CDR3 size: 18 residues. V shed 0 bases and J shed 5 bases, with 23 bases lying between them.

V usage is TRBV12-3 or TRBV12-4 and J usage is TRBJ1-5, with D maybe TRBD1 (6 bases). V gave up 3 bases and J gave up 5 bases, with 14 bases separating them. CDR3 length equals 15 residues. CDR3 coding DNA: TGTGCCAGCAGTTTGGGACAAGGTCTCGATCAGCCCCAGCATTTT. Amino acid sequence: CASSLGQGLDQPQHF.

This clonotype has only a few counts. The chain recombines TRBV6-5 with TRBJ2-7; possible D gene TRBD1, 5 bases. From germline, CDR1 is MNHEY and CDR2 SVGAGI. This CDR3 spans 15 amino acids. V was trimmed by 2 bases and J by 7 bases, leaving 18 bases between them. CDR3 sequence reads: CASSYRGKGLGEQYF. DNA of the CDR3: TGTGCCAGCAGTTACCGAGGAAAGGGGTTGGGGGAGCAGTACTTC.

This chain uses TRBV6-5 with TRBJ2-3; 9 positions match TRBD1. Trimming took 0 bases from V and 5 from J; bases not matched to a gene: 6. The CDR3 is 16 residues long. The V gene's germline CDR1 is MNHEY and CDR2 SVGAGI. CDR3 bases: TGTGCCAGCAGTTACTCTTCCGGACAGGGGATAGATACGCAGTATTTT. It specifies CASSYSSGQGIDTQYF.

The chain has TRBV5-1 and TRBJ2-5; 7 nucleotides line up with TRBD1. The end of the DNA aligns better with TRBJ2-7, so the J call may be wrong. Germline V CDR1 and CDR2: SGHRS, YFSETQ. The CDR3 sequence is 15 residues long. The chain's CDR3 is CASSFGAGTDSEQYF. For the CDR3, the DNA is TGCGCCAGCAGCTTTGGGGCCGGGACAGACTCCGAGCAGTACTTC.

The V gene is TRBV20-1, the J gene TRBJ1-1, with a weak D call TRBD1 (6 bases). The CDR3 consists of 16 residues. CDR1 DFQATT and CDR2 SNEGSKA come from the germline V gene (reference sequence). As DNA, the CDR3 is TGCACACCACTACTGGGTCCGGGACAAATAGACCTTGAAGCTTTCTTT. As protein: CTPLLGPGQIDLEAFF.

This clonotype has a handful of counts. The gene calls are TRBV18 and TRBJ2-1; tentative D call: TRBD1 (8 bases). Trimming took off 6 bases at V and 7 bases at J, with 16 bases between the two ends. There are 14 residues in the CDR3. Germline V lookup: CDR1 KGHSH, CDR2 LQKENI. CDR3 in DNA: TGTGCCAGCTCGACTGACAGGGGAGGGAATGAGCAGTTCTTC. Protein sequence: CASSTDRGGNEQFF.

The gene calls are TRBV29-1 and TRBJ2-5, with TRBD1 identical over 8 bases. Trimming cost V 1 base and J 6 bases; bases outside gene matches: 7. The CDR3 totals 14 residues. CDR1 is SQVTM and CDR2 is ANQGSEA in the germline V gene. This CDR3 reads CSVEGWTGTKTQYF. CDR3 nucleotide sequence: TGCAGCGTTGAAGGTTGGACAGGGACGAAGACCCAGTACTTC.